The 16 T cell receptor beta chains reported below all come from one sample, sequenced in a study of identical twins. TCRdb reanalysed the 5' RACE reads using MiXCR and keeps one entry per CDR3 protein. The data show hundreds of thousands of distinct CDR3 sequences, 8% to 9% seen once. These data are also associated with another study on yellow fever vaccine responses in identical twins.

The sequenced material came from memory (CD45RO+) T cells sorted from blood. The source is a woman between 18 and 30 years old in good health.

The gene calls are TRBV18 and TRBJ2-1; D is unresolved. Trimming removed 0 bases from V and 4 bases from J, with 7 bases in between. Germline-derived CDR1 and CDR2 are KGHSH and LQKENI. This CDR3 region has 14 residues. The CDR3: CASSPPTRYNEQFF. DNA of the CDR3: TGTGCCAGCTCACCACCGACGCGGTACAATGAGCAGTTCTTC. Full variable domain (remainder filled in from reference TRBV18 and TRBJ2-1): NAGVMQNPRHLVRRRGQEARLRCSPMKGHSHVYWYRQLPEEGLKFMVYLQKENIIDESGMPKERFSAEFPKEGPSILRIQQVVRGDSAAYFCASSPPTRYNEQFFGPGTRLTVL.

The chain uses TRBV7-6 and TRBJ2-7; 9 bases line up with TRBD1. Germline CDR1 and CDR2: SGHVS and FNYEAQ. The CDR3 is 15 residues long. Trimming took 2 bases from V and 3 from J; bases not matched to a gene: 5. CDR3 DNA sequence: TGTGCCAGCAGCTTACTCGAGACAGGGGGCTACGAGCAGTACTTC. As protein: CASSLLETGGYEQYF.

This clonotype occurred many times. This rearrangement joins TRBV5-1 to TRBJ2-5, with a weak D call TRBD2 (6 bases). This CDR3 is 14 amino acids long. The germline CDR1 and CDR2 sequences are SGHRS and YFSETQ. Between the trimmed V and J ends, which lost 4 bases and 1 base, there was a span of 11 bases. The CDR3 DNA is TGCGCCAGCAGCGGGAATAGCGGCCAAGAGACCCAGTACTTC. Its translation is CASSGNSGQETQYF.

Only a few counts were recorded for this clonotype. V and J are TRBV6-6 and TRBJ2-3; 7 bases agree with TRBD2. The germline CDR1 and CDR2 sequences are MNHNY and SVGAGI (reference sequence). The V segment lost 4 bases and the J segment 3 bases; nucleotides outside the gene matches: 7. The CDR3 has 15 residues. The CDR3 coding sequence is TGTGCCAGCAGTTTTTCCTCGCGGGGGACAGATACGCAGTATTTT. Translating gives CASSFSSRGTDTQYF.

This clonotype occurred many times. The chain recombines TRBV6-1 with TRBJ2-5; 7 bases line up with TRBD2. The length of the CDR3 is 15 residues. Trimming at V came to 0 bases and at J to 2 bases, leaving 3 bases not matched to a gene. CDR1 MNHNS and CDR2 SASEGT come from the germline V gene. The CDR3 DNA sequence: TGTGCCAGCAGTGAAGCTGCCGGGGGGCAAGAGACCCAGTACTTC. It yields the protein CASSEAAGGQETQYF.

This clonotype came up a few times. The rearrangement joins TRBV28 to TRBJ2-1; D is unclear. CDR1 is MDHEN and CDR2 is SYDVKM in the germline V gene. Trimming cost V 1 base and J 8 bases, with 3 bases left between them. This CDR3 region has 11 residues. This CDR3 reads CASSLYDEQFF. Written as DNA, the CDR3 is TGTGCCAGCAGTTTATATGATGAGCAGTTCTTC.

CDR3 loop: CASSFGVTGELFF. CDR3 nucleotides: TGTGCCAGCAGCTTCGGTGTAACCGGGGAGCTGTTTTTT. The V call is TRBV11-2, the J call TRBJ2-2; D gene unclear. Germline CDR1 and CDR2: SGHAT and FQNNGV. The CDR3 totals 13 residues. Trimming shortened V by 3 bases and J by 5 bases, and 7 bases separated the two germline ends.

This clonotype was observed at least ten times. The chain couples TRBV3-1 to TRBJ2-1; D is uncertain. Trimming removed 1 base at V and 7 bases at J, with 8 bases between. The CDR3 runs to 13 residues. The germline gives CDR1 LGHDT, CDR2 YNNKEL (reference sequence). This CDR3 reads CASSQGRTNEQFF. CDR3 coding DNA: TGTGCCAGCAGCCAAGGCAGAACAAATGAGCAGTTCTTC.

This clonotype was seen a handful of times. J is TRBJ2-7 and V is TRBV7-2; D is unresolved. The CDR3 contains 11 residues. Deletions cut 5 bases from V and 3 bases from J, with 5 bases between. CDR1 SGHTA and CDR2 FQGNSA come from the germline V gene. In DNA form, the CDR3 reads TGTGCCAGCAGCCCACTCTACGAGCAGTACTTC. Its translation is CASSPLYEQYF.

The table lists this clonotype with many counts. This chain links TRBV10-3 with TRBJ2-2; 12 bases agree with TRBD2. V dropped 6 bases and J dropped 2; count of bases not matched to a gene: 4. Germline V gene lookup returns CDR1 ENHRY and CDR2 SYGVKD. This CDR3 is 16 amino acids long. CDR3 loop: CAIRLAGGPNTGELFF. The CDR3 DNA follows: TGTGCCATCAGACTAGCGGGGGGCCCTAACACCGGGGAGCTGTTTTTT.

The CDR3 coding sequence is TGCAGTGCAAAACAGGGGAGGAAGGAAAAACTGTTTTTT. Translation gives CSAKQGRKEKLFF. This chain uses TRBV20-1 with TRBJ1-4; TRBD1 aligns across 7 bases. After removal of 6 bases from V and 8 bases from J, the junction contained 9 bases not matched to a gene. CDR1 and CDR2 from the germline V gene are DFQATT and SNEGSKA (reference sequence). The CDR3 runs 13 residues.

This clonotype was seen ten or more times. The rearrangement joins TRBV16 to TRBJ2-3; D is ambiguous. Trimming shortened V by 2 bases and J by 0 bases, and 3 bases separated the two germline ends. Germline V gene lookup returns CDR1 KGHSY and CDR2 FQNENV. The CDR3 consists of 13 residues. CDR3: CASSQTSTDTQYF. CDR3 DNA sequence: TGTGCCAGCAGCCAAACCAGCACAGATACGCAGTATTTT.

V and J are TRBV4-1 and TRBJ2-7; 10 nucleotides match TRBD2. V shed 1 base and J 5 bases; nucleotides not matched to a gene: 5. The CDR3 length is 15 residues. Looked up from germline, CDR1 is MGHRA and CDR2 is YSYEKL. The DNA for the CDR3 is TGCGCCAGCAGCCAAGGAGGGCTAGCGGGAGACGAGCAGTACTTC. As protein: CASSQGGLAGDEQYF.

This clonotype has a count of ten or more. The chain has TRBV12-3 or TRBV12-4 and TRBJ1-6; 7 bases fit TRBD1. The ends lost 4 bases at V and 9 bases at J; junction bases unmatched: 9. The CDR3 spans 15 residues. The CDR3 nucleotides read TGTGCCAGCAGTTCGACAATCGACAGGGTTTCACCCCTCCACTTT. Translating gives CASSSTIDRVSPLHF.

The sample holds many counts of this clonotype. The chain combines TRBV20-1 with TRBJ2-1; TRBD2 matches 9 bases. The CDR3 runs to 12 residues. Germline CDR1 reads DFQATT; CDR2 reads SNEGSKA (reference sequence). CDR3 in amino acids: CRIPGLAVSGFF. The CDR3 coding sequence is TGCAGGATTCCGGGACTAGCAGTTTCGGGGTTCTTC.

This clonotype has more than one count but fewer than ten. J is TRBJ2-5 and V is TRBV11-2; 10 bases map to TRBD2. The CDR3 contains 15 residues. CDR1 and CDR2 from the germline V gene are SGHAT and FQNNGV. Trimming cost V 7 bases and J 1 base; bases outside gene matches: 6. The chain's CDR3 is CASNPRTSGQETQYF. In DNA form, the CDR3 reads TGTGCCAGCAACCCTAGGACTAGCGGCCAAGAGACCCAGTACTTC.